These 20 T cell receptor beta chains came from one sample sequenced in a study of T cells after yellow fever vaccination (dated by TCRdb to about 2019). Read against the paper, the sample's treatment or condition label means: live attenuated yellow fever vaccine strain. Libraries were prepared through 5' RACE. This sample was sequenced with an Illumina NovaSeq 6000. In TCRdb, the public reads were trimmed at Q25 with fastp and aligned with MiXCR, with productive beta chains retained. One record per CDR3 amino acid sequence lists the most common genes and DNA. The table for this sample lists about 260,000 distinct CDR3 sequences; 5.2% of them were counted only once. 3% to 4% of the sample comes from the top ten. The source was CD4+ T cells sorted from PBMCs, collected on the day of the yellow fever booster vaccination. All receptors derive from a man in his late teens or twenties who received the YFV17D yellow fever vaccine.

Only a few counts were recorded for this clonotype. The genes are TRBV5-1 and TRBJ1-2; D gene ambiguous. With 0 bases removed from V and 3 bases from J, the gap between germline ends came to 9 bases. There are 14 residues in the CDR3. The germline V gene encodes CDR1 SGHRS and CDR2 YFSETQ. As DNA, the CDR3 is TGCGCCAGCAGCTTGGAGGTGGAATACTATGGCTACACCTTC. Translating it yields CASSLEVEYYGYTF.

The CDR3 protein is CASSPRVREGAETQYF. In DNA form, the CDR3 reads TGCGCCAGCAGCCCCCGGGTGAGGGAGGGAGCAGAGACCCAGTACTTC. V usage is TRBV4-1 and J usage is TRBJ2-5, with TRBD2 matching 7 bases. Germline V gives CDR1 MGHRA, CDR2 YSYEKL. With V trimmed by 4 bases and J by 4 bases, 12 bases remained unmatched. CDR3 length: 16 amino acids.

The chain links TRBV20-1 to TRBJ2-3, with 10 bases lining up with TRBD1. The CDR3 is made up of 13 amino acids. Germline CDR1 DFQATT, CDR2 SNEGSKA (reference sequence). Trimming took 6 bases from V and 1 from J; bases not matched to a gene: 1. The CDR3 DNA is TGCAGTGCAGGGACAGGGGGCACAGATACGCAGTATTTT. This codes for CSAGTGGTDTQYF.

This clonotype was seen only a few times. V and J are TRBV12-3 or TRBV12-4 and TRBJ2-6, with TRBD1 identical over 8 bases. Trimming cost V 6 bases and J 1 base; bases outside gene matches: 8. The CDR3 is made up of 17 amino acids. CDR3 DNA sequence: TGTGCCAGCAGGCCAGGGGGCTACCTTTCTGGGGCCAACGTCCTGACTTTC. Its protein product is CASRPGGYLSGANVLTF.

This clonotype showed up just a few times. CDR3 in amino acids: CASSYSGIRGPNYGYTF. The CDR3 nucleotides are TGTGCCAGCAGTTACTCGGGCATTCGCGGCCCAAACTATGGCTACACCTTC. V usage is TRBV6-5 and J usage is TRBJ1-2; D is unclear. V lost 0 bases to trimming and J lost 2 bases, with 16 bases between them. The V gene's germline CDR1 is MNHEY and CDR2 SVGAGI. The CDR3 is 17 amino acids.

The V gene is TRBV7-3, the J gene TRBJ2-7, with 7 bases that match TRBD2. From germline, CDR1 is SGHTA and CDR2 FQGTGA. The CDR3 is made up of 17 amino acids. V trimming: 2 bases; J trimming: 1 base; junction bases outside the gene matches: 11. The CDR3 nucleotides read TGTGCCAGCAGCTTATTTCGTCGGCGGGAGTCGTCCTACGAGCAGTACGTC. Encoded protein: CASSLFRRRESSYEQYV.

The J gene is TRBJ2-5, the V gene TRBV7-2; a possible D gene is TRBD2 (6 bases). The CDR3 runs 15 residues. Trimming stripped 5 bases from V and 7 bases from J, with 20 bases between. CDR1 is SGHTA, CDR2 FQGNSA, per germline. CDR3 DNA sequence: TGTGCCAGCAGCCTCTTAGGGACTCCTATCGGGACCCAGTACTTC. Translating it yields CASSLLGTPIGTQYF. The full variable domain, its missing parts supplied by reference TRBV7-2 and TRBJ2-5, is GAGVSQSPSNKVTEKGKDVELRCDPISGHTALYWYRQSLGQGLEFLIYFQGNSAPDKSGLPSDRFSAERTGGSVSTLTIQRTQQEDSAVYLCASSLLGTPIGTQYFGPGTRLLVL.

In this sample, this clonotype turned up many times. This rearrangement joins TRBV7-6 to TRBJ2-3, with D unresolved. Germline values: CDR1 SGHVS, CDR2 FNYEAQ. Trimming took 0 bases from V and 0 from J, leaving 4 bases between them. CDR3 length: 14 amino acids. Here the CDR3 DNA reads TGTGCCAGCAGCTTAGCCCCTAGCACAGATACGCAGTATTTT. Its translation is CASSLAPSTDTQYF.

J is TRBJ2-3 and V is TRBV4-2, with 9 bases that match TRBD2. The V gene end was trimmed by 0 bases and the J gene end by 0 bases; junction bases not matched to a gene: 10. Germline V CDR1 and CDR2: LGHNA, YNFKEQ. The length of the CDR3 is 19 residues. CDR3 coding DNA: TGTGCCAGCAGCCAAGATTGGCTAGCGGGGAGACTTAGCACAGATACGCAGTATTTT. It yields the protein CASSQDWLAGRLSTDTQYF.

This clonotype was seen ten or more times. This chain links TRBV24-1 with TRBJ2-1, with 7 bases lining up with TRBD1. Germline CDR1 is KGHDR and CDR2 is SFDVKD. There are 16 residues in the CDR3. Trimming at V came to 0 bases and at J to 5 bases, leaving 6 bases not matched to a gene. The CDR3 loop is CATSDLEARGNNEQFF. The DNA of the CDR3 is TGTGCCACCAGTGATTTGGAGGCCAGGGGGAACAATGAGCAGTTCTTC.

In its sample, this clonotype was seen a few times. The chain employs TRBV4-1 and TRBJ1-2; 7 nucleotides align to TRBD1. Germline trimming cut 4 bases from V and 2 bases from J; bases unmatched to any gene: 10. The CDR3 is 16 amino acids. CDR1 is MGHRA, CDR2 YSYEKL, per germline. This CDR3 is CASSPWGRGSNYGYTF. The CDR3 nucleotides read TGCGCCAGCAGCCCATGGGGCAGGGGGTCCAACTATGGCTACACCTTC.

There are a few counts of this clonotype. The V call is TRBV20-1, the J call TRBJ2-5; D may be TRBD1 or TRBD2 (5 bases each). CDR1 and CDR2 from the germline V gene are DFQATT and SNEGSKA (reference sequence). The CDR3 contains 16 residues. V was cut by 6 bases and J by 2 bases, with 22 bases left in between. The CDR3 region has the DNA TGCAGTGCCGCTAGTGTTGGGGGTATGGATCAAGAGACCCAGTACTTC. The encoded protein is CSAASVGGMDQETQYF.

In the case of this clonotype: A junction end diverges from the germline sequence, so it may reflect a read error. This chain joins TRBV19 and TRBJ2-1; 8 bases agree with TRBD1. Per germline, CDR1 LNHDA and CDR2 SQIVND (reference sequence). The CDR3 covers 13 residues. CDR3 loop: CASSMGDQGALVF. CDR3 sequence (DNA): TGTGCCAGTAGTATGGGGGACCAGGGGGCCCTCGTCTTC.

Ten or more counts support this clonotype. The rearrangement joins TRBV11-2 to TRBJ2-3; tentatively, D is TRBD2 (6 bases). From germline, CDR1 is SGHAT and CDR2 FQNNGV. CDR3 length: 14 amino acids. V lost 5 bases and J 7 bases, leaving 16 bases between the germline ends. The CDR3 DNA reads as TGTGCCAGCAGCCCGGACGGGGGTCGGCATACGCAGTATTTT. This translates into CASSPDGGRHTQYF.

As DNA, the CDR3 is TGTGCCATCAGTGAGACTCCAGGCACAGATACGCAGTATTTT. Its protein product is CAISETPGTDTQYF. This chain joins TRBV10-3 and TRBJ2-3, with D uncertain. The V end was cut by 2 bases, the J end by 1 base, with 7 bases between. CDR1 and CDR2 (germline): ENHRY, SYGVKD. CDR3 length equals 14 residues.

This clonotype was seen a handful of times. V and J are TRBV18 and TRBJ2-7, with D possibly TRBD1 on 7 matching bases. Germline-derived CDR1 and CDR2 are KGHSH and LQKENI. V was trimmed by 3 bases and J by 3 bases, leaving 9 bases between them. This CDR3 has 13 residues. Written as DNA, the CDR3 is TGTGCCAGCTCACCCCAGGGGGGCTACGAGCAGTACGTC. Protein sequence: CASSPQGGYEQYV.

CDR3 DNA: TGTGCCAGCAGCACGGGGGGACAAATCCCCTACGAGCAGTACGTC. Its translation: CASSTGGQIPYEQYV. This chain connects TRBV7-2 to TRBJ2-7; D is possibly TRBD2 (7 bases). CDR3 length equals 15 residues. Germline assignment: CDR1 SGHTA and CDR2 FQGNSA. Trimming removed 5 bases at V and 2 bases at J, with 16 bases between.

This sequence joins TRBV6-2 or TRBV6-3 and TRBJ2-7, with 7 bases aligning to TRBD1. The CDR3 has 14 amino acids. CDR1 is MNHEY and CDR2 is SVGEGT in the germline V gene. The J segment lost 0 bases and the V segment lost 2 bases, leaving 1 base of the junction unmatched. In nucleotides, the CDR3 is TGTGCCAGCAGTTACAGGGACAGCTCCTACGAGCAGTACGTC. Translation: CASSYRDSSYEQYV.

The chain has TRBV5-6 and TRBJ2-7; D is unresolved. The CDR3 runs to 14 residues. The ends were cut back, 4 bases at V and 1 base at J, with 12 bases in the middle. Germline CDR1 and CDR2: SGHDT and YYEEEE. For the CDR3, the DNA is TGTGCCAGCAGCCCGGTGGGCGCGTCCTACGAGCAGTACTTC. Its protein is CASSPVGASYEQYF.

This clonotype has just a few counts. This chain connects TRBV7-2 to TRBJ2-3; tentatively, D is TRBD1 (5 bases). The CDR3 extends over 15 amino acids. Germline V gene lookup returns CDR1 SGHTA and CDR2 FQGNSA. Trimming shortened V by 1 base and J by 3 bases, and 11 bases separated the two germline ends. The CDR3 reads CASSLGQLETDTQYF. The DNA of the CDR3 is TGTGCCAGCAGCTTAGGACAGCTAGAGACAGATACGCAGTATTTT.